What follows are 18 T cell receptor beta chains derived from one specimen sequenced in a study of shared clonotypes between healthy human individuals. Sequenced by immunoSEQ multiplex PCR; TCRdb stores in-frame clones only, minus some. The sample includes 800,000 to 1,200,000 clones, around 78% of them seen just once. The source material was memory CD4+ T cells from PBMCs. Stated subset: CD45RA-negative fraction. The receptors were sampled from a man between 18 and 35 years old in good health. Some clones in this sample may be carry-over from other donors' samples.

The chain couples TRBV9 to TRBJ2-5; 13 nucleotides agree with TRBD2. CDR3 length: 16 residues. Germline values: CDR1 SGDLS, CDR2 YYNGEE. Germline trimming cut 0 bases from V and 4 bases from J; bases unmatched to any gene: 3. CDR3 bases: TGTGCCAGCAGCGTAGGACTAGCGGGAGGTCTAGAGACCCAGTACTTC. It specifies CASSVGLAGGLETQYF.

The V gene is TRBV7-9, the J gene TRBJ1-6, with a possible D match to TRBD1 (5 bases). In germline, CDR1 is SEHNR, CDR2 FQNEAQ (reference sequence). This CDR3 comprises 13 residues. Trimming shortened V by 2 bases and J by 10 bases, and 9 bases separated the two germline ends. Written as DNA, the CDR3 is TGTGCCAGCAGCTTAAACAGGCCCTCACCCCTCCACTTT. Its protein is CASSLNRPSPLHF.

The V and J genes are TRBV25-1 and TRBJ1-1; D unclear. This CDR3 comprises 13 residues. Germline CDR1 is MGHDK and CDR2 is SYGVNS. Trimming took off 2 bases at V and 2 bases at J, with 6 bases between the two ends. In DNA, the CDR3 is TGTGCCAGCAGTGAAATAGGTAACACTGAAGCTTTCTTT. Protein product: CASSEIGNTEAFF.

A few counts support this clone. V usage is TRBV19 and J usage is TRBJ2-7; 12 nucleotides line up with TRBD2. The CDR3 extends over 18 amino acids. CDR1 is LNHDA and CDR2 is SQIVND in the germline V gene (reference sequence). J gave up 4 bases and V 5 bases, and 15 bases lay outside the gene matches. CDR3: CASSPTLGGGTSGYEQYF. The CDR3 nucleotides read TGTGCCAGTAGTCCTACCCTTGGGGGGGGGACTAGCGGGTACGAGCAGTACTTC.

On this clone itself: Other DNA sequences in this sample translate to the same CDR3. The chain links TRBV7-9 to TRBJ1-1, with unresolved D. Germline V lookup: CDR1 SEHNR, CDR2 FQNEAQ (reference sequence). This CDR3 spans 12 amino acids. V was shortened by 1 base and J by 10 bases, with 10 bases between the two germline ends. CDR3 sequence: CASSLVAGRAFF. DNA of the CDR3: TGTGCCAGCAGCTTAGTAGCGGGAAGAGCTTTCTTT.

This clone has a handful of counts. The V gene is TRBV5-1, the J gene TRBJ2-3, with 8 bases fitting TRBD1. The CDR3 sequence is 15 residues long. The V and J ends lost 4 bases and 3 bases, in that order; junction bases with no gene match: 7. The germline CDR1 and CDR2 sequences are SGHRS and YFSETQ. In nucleotides, the CDR3 is TGCGCCAGCAGCCGGGGACAGGCGAGTACAGATACGCAGTATTTT. This translates into CASSRGQASTDTQYF.

The chain carries TRBV6-1 and TRBJ2-1, with TRBD1 as a possible D gene (6 bases). CDR1 is MNHNS, CDR2 SASEGT, per germline. Trimming pared 0 bases from V and 12 bases from J, leaving 12 bases between. The CDR3 consists of 13 residues. The CDR3 DNA reads as TGTGCCAGCAGTGAAGCGCTCCAGGGGCGGCAGTTCTTC. This codes for CASSEALQGRQFF.

Written as DNA, the CDR3 is TGCAGCGTTGAACTCGCGGGACGTTACAATGAGCAGTTCTTC. It codes for CSVELAGRYNEQFF. The chain is built from TRBV29-1 and TRBJ2-1; D is perhaps TRBD2 (6 bases). The CDR3 runs 14 residues. The germline V and J ends were trimmed by 2 bases and 4 bases, with 12 bases remaining between them. Germline V gene data show CDR1 as SQVTM and CDR2 as ANQGSEA.

The chain joins TRBV7-9 to TRBJ2-1, with 10 bases aligning to TRBD2. V dropped 4 bases and J dropped 7; count of bases not matched to a gene: 7. This CDR3 has 15 residues. CDR1 SEHNR and CDR2 FQNEAQ come from the germline V gene (reference sequence). In DNA form, the CDR3 reads TGTGCCAGCAGCTCCCTACTAGCGGGACAGAATGAGCAGTTCTTC. Its protein product is CASSSLLAGQNEQFF.

Turning to this clone: Within the sample, other DNA sequences also encode this same CDR3. The V and J genes are TRBV25-1 and TRBJ2-7; D is undetermined. This CDR3 has 11 amino acids. The germline CDR1 and CDR2 sequences are MGHDK and SYGVNS. Trimming shortened V by 4 bases and J by 3 bases, and 4 bases separated the two germline ends. This CDR3 is CASSGFYEQYF. DNA of the CDR3: TGTGCCAGCAGTGGTTTCTACGAGCAGTACTTC.

J is TRBJ2-7 and V is TRBV4-3; TRBD2 is a possible D gene (6 bases). V was trimmed by 0 bases and J by 12 bases, leaving 21 bases between them. This CDR3 region has 15 residues. The germline V gene encodes CDR1 LGHNA and CDR2 YSLEER. CDR3 coding DNA: TGCGCCAGCAGCCAAGAATCCGGTGTCGGGGGAGTGCCGTACTTC. Its translation is CASSQESGVGGVPYF.

The V gene is TRBV4-1, the J gene TRBJ1-5; 7 nucleotides line up with TRBD1. The length of the CDR3 is 18 residues. Germline CDR1 is MGHRA and CDR2 is YSYEKL. With 0 bases clipped from V and 3 bases from J, the junction kept 11 bases outside the gene matches. The CDR3 DNA reads as TGCGCCAGCAGCCAAGAGGGAAGGGGGCAAATAAACAATCAGCCCCAGCATTTT. The encoded protein is CASSQEGRGQINNQPQHF.

The CDR3 coding sequence is TGTGCCAGCAGCCCAGCGGCGGGACTTTACCGATGGGAGCAGTACTTC. This gives the protein CASSPAAGLYRWEQYF. The chain has TRBV7-9 and TRBJ2-7; D perhaps matches TRBD2 (6 bases). The length of the CDR3 is 16 residues. In germline, CDR1 is SEHNR, CDR2 FQNEAQ (reference sequence). Trimming took off 5 bases at V and 7 bases at J, with 24 bases between the two ends. The full variable domain, rest sourced from reference TRBV7-9 and TRBJ2-7, is DTGVSQNPRHKITKRGQNVTFRCDPISEHNRLYWYRQTLGQGPEFLTYFQNEAQLEKSRLLSDRFSAERPKGSFSTLEIQRTEQGDSAMYLCASSPAAGLYRWEQYFGPGTRLTVT.

The rearrangement links TRBV5-1 to TRBJ2-1, with 14 bases matching TRBD2. J lost 5 bases, V lost 3 bases, and 4 bases had no gene match. The CDR3 has 16 amino acids. Germline-derived CDR1 and CDR2 are SGHRS and YFSETQ. CDR3 coding DNA: TGCGCCAGCAGCTCCCCGACTAGCGGGAGGGACAATGAGCAGTTCTTC. Protein sequence: CASSSPTSGRDNEQFF. The full variable domain, completed using reference TRBV5-1 and TRBJ2-1, is KAGVTQTPRYLIKTRGQQVTLSCSPISGHRSVSWYQQTPGQGLQFLFEYFSETQRNKGNFPGRFSGRQFSNSRSEMNVSTLELGDSALYLCASSSPTSGRDNEQFFGPGTRLTVL.

V and J are TRBV5-4 and TRBJ2-1; 13 bases fit TRBD2. V lost 3 bases, J lost 9 bases, and 12 bases stayed unmatched. Per germline, CDR1 SGHNT and CDR2 YYREEE (reference sequence). CDR3 size: 17 residues. CDR3 protein: CASSSETSGRPRGEQFF. The CDR3 DNA sequence: TGTGCCAGCAGCTCGGAGACTAGCGGGAGGCCACGGGGTGAGCAGTTCTTC.

The V gene is TRBV7-2, the J gene TRBJ1-5; D is unresolved. CDR1 SGHTA and CDR2 FQGNSA come from the germline V gene. V lost 5 bases and J 3 bases, leaving 11 bases between the germline ends. This CDR3 contains 14 residues. The CDR3 sequence is CASSAARFNQPQHF. DNA for the CDR3: TGTGCCAGCAGCGCAGCCAGGTTCAATCAGCCCCAGCATTTT.

The chain couples TRBV4-3 to TRBJ1-4; tentatively, D is TRBD1 (5 bases). Deletions cut 0 bases from V and 6 bases from J, with 14 bases between. Germline V gene data show CDR1 as LGHNA and CDR2 as YSLEER. The CDR3 is 16 amino acids. CDR3 loop: CASSQEGTGGDEKLFF. The CDR3 nucleotides are TGCGCCAGCAGCCAAGAGGGGACGGGGGGGGATGAAAAACTGTTTTTT.

In its sample, this clone was seen many times. V usage is TRBV10-3 and J usage is TRBJ2-3, with TRBD2 identical over 7 bases. J gave up 1 base and V 2 bases, and 0 bases lay outside the gene matches. The CDR3 has 14 amino acids. Germline values: CDR1 ENHRY, CDR2 SYGVKD. The CDR3 DNA follows: TGTGCCATCAGTGAGCGGGAGGGCACAGATACGCAGTATTTT. Protein product: CAISEREGTDTQYF.